Listed below are T cell receptor beta chains from one sample, sequenced in a study of OX40 agonist ivuxolimab in advanced cancers. The repertoire was sequenced with immunoSEQ multiplex PCR; TCRdb's copy has only in-frame clones and lacks some. Among approximately 89,000 clones listed, around nine tenths were seen once. The source was CD4+ or CD8+ T cells sorted from blood, collected in a trial of the OX40 agonist ivuxolimab. These TCRs come from an adult with an advanced solid tumor such as melanoma, head and neck, liver or kidney cancer. The CDR3 runs from the conserved cysteine through the conserved F or W. D genes are given only for firm matches. Clone size is not always given. Where it is, it says once, few, many or a class for expanded clones.

-	-	TRBJ2-5	TRBV11-3	CASSLGRGQETQYF	TGTGCCAGCAGCTTAGGCAGGGGTCAAGAGACCCAGTACTTC
TRBD1	-	TRBJ1-4	TRBV11-2	CASSRDRGGEKLFF	TGTGCCAGCAGCCGGGACAGGGGTGGCGAAAAACTGTTTTTT
-	-	TRBJ1-3	TRBV10-3	CATNPTGHSGNTIYF	TGTGCCACGAACCCGACAGGCCACTCTGGAAACACCATATATTTT
TRBD1	-	TRBJ2-7	TRBV7-2	CASCRDRDSYEQYF	TGTGCCAGCTGCCGGGACAGGGACTCCTACGAGCAGTACTTC
-	-	TRBJ1-2	TRBV5-1	CASSPRTETVNYGYTF	TGCGCCAGCAGCCCCAGGACAGAGACAGTCAACTATGGCTACACCTTC
TRBD1	-	TRBJ1-1	TRBV4-1	CASSQDYSRRGLGNTEAFF	TGCGCCAGCAGCCAAGATTATTCGAGGAGGGGGCTAGGGAACACTGAAGCTTTCTTT
-	-	TRBJ2-2	TRBV5-1	CASSLARELHRGAVF	TGCGCCAGCAGCTTGGCGAGGGAGTTGCACCGGGGAGCTGTTTTT
-	-	TRBJ1-1	TRBV21-1	CASSTRRGPEAFF	TGTGCCAGCAGCACAAGGAGGGGACCCGAAGCTTTCTTT
TRBD2	-	TRBJ2-1	TRBV5-1	CASSLAAGGGYEQFF	TGCGCCAGCAGCTTGGCGGCGGGGGGGGGTTATGAGCAGTTCTTC
-	-	TRBJ1-1	TRBV5-3	CARSLKVGEAFF	TGTGCCAGAAGCTTGAAGGTTGGAGAGGCTTTCTTT
TRBD1	-	TRBJ1-6	TRBV13	CASSLRDRENSPLHF	TGTGCCAGCAGCTTACGGGACAGGGAGAATTCACCCCTCCACTTT
TRBD1	-	TRBJ1-5	TRBV6-6	CASTQGANQPQHF	TGTGCCAGCACTCAGGGGGCGAATCAGCCCCAGCATTTT
-	-	TRBJ1-1	TRBV19	CASSIDQGVVDTEAFF	TGTGCCAGTAGTATTGATCAGGGTGTGGTGGACACTGAAGCTTTCTTT
TRBD1	-	TRBJ2-5	TRBV4-2	CASSHEQGAVETQYF	TGTGCCAGCAGCCACGAACAGGGGGCAGTGGAGACCCAGTACTTC
-	few	TRBJ2-7	TRBV10-1	CASSESIRREGEQYF	TGCGCCAGCAGTGAGTCAATCAGGCGGGAAGGGGAGCAGTACTTC
-	-	TRBJ2-5	TRBV30	CAWRGETQYF	TGTGCCTGGAGGGGGGAGACCCAGTACTTC
-	-	TRBJ2-5	TRBV5-1	CASIAGTKYQETQYF	TGCGCCAGCATCGCCGGGACAAAGTACCAAGAGACCCAGTACTTC
-	-	TRBJ1-5	TRBV21-1	CASSKDVGPGRVNQPQHF	TGTGCCAGCAGCAAAGATGTCGGTCCGGGGCGAGTAAATCAGCCCCAGCATTTT
-	-	TRBJ1-5	TRBV28	CASRLWPVQGPPQRSQPQHF	TGTGCCAGCAGGTTATGGCCCGTACAAGGCCCGCCTCAGAGGAGTCAGCCCCAGCATTTT
-	-	TRBJ1-6	TRBV6-5	CASSYEREWYNSPLHF	TGTGCCAGCAGTTACGAAAGGGAATGGTATAATTCACCCCTCCACTTT
TRBD1	-	TRBJ1-3	TRBV19	CASTDPDRGRSTIYF	TGTGCCAGTACCGACCCGGACAGGGGTCGGTCCACCATATATTTT
-	-	TRBJ2-2	TRBV28	CASSLGAGELFF	TGTGCCAGCAGTTTGGGGGCCGGGGAGCTGTTTTTT
TRBD1	-	TRBJ1-5	TRBV30	CAWSVNGRTGGSQPQHF	TGTGCCTGGAGTGTAAATGGTAGGACAGGGGGCAGTCAGCCCCAGCATTTT
TRBD1	-	TRBJ1-2	TRBV7-2	CASSPGGSNYGYTF	TGTGCCAGCAGCCCAGGGGGCTCGAACTATGGCTACACCTTC
-	-	TRBJ2-6	TRBV27	CASRFTRTSGANVLTF	TGTGCCAGCAGATTTACTAGGACCTCTGGGGCCAACGTCCTGACTTTC
-	-	TRBJ1-1	TRBV11-2	CASSSIVGPGTEAFF	TGTGCCAGCAGCTCCATAGTTGGTCCGGGGACTGAAGCTTTCTTT
-	-	TRBJ2-2	TRBV5-1	CASSLGGAGSGELFF	TGCGCCAGCAGTCTCGGAGGGGCCGGGTCCGGGGAGCTGTTTTTT
TRBD2	-	TRBJ2-5	TRBV7-6	CASSLGTMDETQYF	TGTGCCAGCAGCTTGGGGACTATGGATGAGACCCAGTACTTC
TRBD1	once	TRBJ2-1	TRBV11-2	CASSRGQRSYEQFF	TGTGCCAGCAGCCGGGGACAGCGTTCCTATGAGCAGTTCTTC
-	-	TRBJ1-4	TRBV2	CASSENRGRLTNEKLFF	TGTGCCAGCAGTGAAAACCGGGGAAGGCTAACTAATGAAAAACTGTTTTTT
-	few	TRBJ2-7	TRBV4-1	CASSLGARYEQYF	TGCGCCAGCAGCCTCGGGGCCCGCTACGAGCAGTACTTC
TRBD1	-	TRBJ1-2	TRBV5-1	CASSLKGTGGRYTF	TGCGCCAGCAGCTTGAAAGGGACAGGGGGCCGCTACACCTTC
TRBD1	-	TRBJ1-5	TRBV10-3	CAVSRETGNQPQHF	TGTGCCGTCTCACGGGAGACAGGGAATCAGCCCCAGCATTTT
TRBD2	once	TRBJ2-3	TRBV7-2	CASSWVGRADTQYF	TGTGCCAGCAGCTGGGTCGGGAGGGCAGATACGCAGTATTTT
-	once	TRBJ2-3	TRBV30	CAWGVRPGSDTQYF	TGTGCCTGGGGGGTGCGCCCCGGGTCGGATACGCAGTATTTT
TRBD1	-	TRBJ2-5	TRBV6-6	CASSRTGGFETQYF	TGTGCCAGCAGTCGCACAGGGGGCTTTGAGACCCAGTACTTC
TRBD2	few	TRBJ2-1	TRBV7-8	CASSFRRVAGGNEQFF	TGTGCCAGCAGCTTCAGGAGGGTAGCGGGGGGGAATGAGCAGTTCTTC
TRBD1	-	TRBJ1-1	TRBV4-3	CASSQEPPDRGRRTEAFF	TGCGCCAGCAGCCAAGAACCTCCCGACAGGGGGCGACGGACTGAAGCTTTCTTT
TRBD2	-	TRBJ2-3	TRBV4-2	CASSQVPSGGATDTQYF	TGTGCCAGCAGCCAAGTTCCCAGCGGGGGAGCAACAGATACGCAGTATTTT
TRBD1	-	TRBJ1-5	TRBV4-2	CASSQGNRDRVQPQHF	TGTGCCAGCAGCCAGGGTAACCGGGACAGGGTTCAGCCCCAGCATTTT
-	-	TRBJ2-6	TRBV7-3	CASSPHISGANVLTF	TGTGCCAGCAGCCCTCATATCTCTGGGGCCAACGTCCTGACTTTC
-	-	TRBJ1-4	TRBV19	CASSIDGTGSEKLFF	TGTGCCAGTAGTATCGACGGGACTGGGAGTGAAAAACTGTTTTTT
-	few	TRBJ1-1	TRBV18	CASSPTRNTEAFF	TGTGCCAGCTCACCGACACGGAACACTGAAGCTTTCTTT
TRBD1	-	TRBJ2-7	TRBV28	CASSLGDRGLSYEQYF	TGTGCCAGCAGTTTAGGGGACAGGGGCCTATCCTACGAGCAGTACTTC
-	-	TRBJ2-1	TRBV6-5	CASSYDGGSTYNEQFF	TGTGCCAGCAGTTACGACGGGGGCTCTACATACAATGAGCAGTTCTTC
TRBD1	few	TRBJ1-3	TRBV18	CASSPPVPGGGNTIYF	TGTGCCAGCTCACCACCAGTACCAGGGGGTGGAAACACCATATATTTT
-	few	TRBJ2-2	TRBV19	CATTLPGMELTDTGELFF	TGTGCCACCACCCTCCCGGGGATGGAGCTTACGGACACCGGGGAGCTGTTTTTT
-	-	TRBJ2-2	TRBV10-2	CASSESVRGRGLNTGELFF	TGCGCCAGCAGTGAGTCAGTAAGGGGGCGGGGGCTGAACACCGGGGAGCTGTTTTTT
-	-	TRBJ2-7	TRBV6-1	CASSADGRSSYEQYF	TGTGCCAGCAGTGCCGACGGAAGAAGCTCCTACGAGCAGTACTTC
-	-	TRBJ1-6	TRBV19	CASQGIREVDSGSYNSPLHF	TGTGCCAGTCAGGGGATAAGGGAGGTGGATTCAGGCTCCTATAATTCACCCCTCCACTTT
TRBD2	-	TRBJ2-3	TRBV5-4	CASSGGTSGGPDTQYF	TGTGCCAGCAGCGGAGGGACTAGCGGGGGTCCAGATACGCAGTATTTT
-	-	TRBJ1-4	TRBV5-4	CASSLSGREKLFF	TGTGCCAGCAGCTTGTCGGGAAGGGAAAAACTGTTTTTT
TRBD1	-	TRBJ2-5	TRBV9	CASSGGTGVLQETQYF	TGTGCCAGCAGCGGCGGGACAGGGGTCCTCCAAGAGACCCAGTACTTC
-	-	TRBJ2-3	TRBV19	CASSDNTGFTDTQYF	TGTGCCAGTAGTGACAATACAGGGTTTACAGATACGCAGTATTTT
TRBD1	few	TRBJ1-1	TRBV7-8	CASSSTGPTVAFF	TGTGCCAGCAGCTCGACAGGGCCCACCGTAGCTTTCTTT
TRBD1	-	TRBJ2-7	TRBV27	CASSLRDRQSSYEQYF	TGTGCCAGCAGTTTACGGGACAGGCAGAGCTCCTACGAGCAGTACTTC
-	-	TRBJ2-7	TRBV6-1	CASSEVLAAYEQYF	TGTGCCAGCAGTGAAGTGCTAGCAGCCTACGAGCAGTACTTC
TRBD1	-	TRBJ1-5	TRBV15	CATSSNRGASNQPQHF	TGTGCCACCAGCAGTAACAGGGGAGCGAGCAATCAGCCCCAGCATTTT
-	-	TRBJ2-2	TRBV4-3	CASSPGGPGNTGELFF	TGCGCCAGCAGCCCCGGAGGACCTGGAAACACCGGGGAGCTGTTTTTT
-	few	TRBJ1-6	TRBV7-6	CASSLGREGSPLHF	TGTGCCAGCAGCTTAGGCAGGGAGGGTTCACCCCTCCACTTT